The TCR beta chain under discussion was sequenced for a study of human T cells and chemical hapten exposure. TCRdb reprocessed the RACE reads with MiXCR, giving one entry per CDR3 protein. Of roughly 94,000 distinct CDR3 sequences listed, over 7.5% are singletons. CDR1 is DFQATT and CDR2 is SNEGSKA in the germline V gene (reference sequence). Trimming cost V 7 bases and J 2 bases, with 21 bases left between them. The CDR3 is 15 amino acids. The time point is: patch test 2, 6 weeks after DPC sensitization. Treatment meaning: therapeutic diphenylcyclopropenone sensitization with weekly scalp DPC. The sample here was whole blood, taken in connection with sensitization to the hapten diphenylcyclopropenone (DPC). The clonotype was recovered from a woman in her forties with alopecia areata. Some clones in this sample may be carry-over from other donors' samples. V gene TRBV20-1 combines with J gene TRBJ2-7; a possible D gene is TRBD2 (5 bases). The CDR3 is CSVTSSSFSTYEQYF. DNA of the CDR3: TGCAGTGTCACCTCCTCTAGCTTCTCCACCTACGAGCAGTACTTC.